This record covers a single TCR beta chain. This specimen belongs to a study of T cells in Graves' hyperthyroidism and ophthalmopathy. The ends were cut back, 1 base at V and 3 bases at J, with 11 bases in the middle. Germline CDR1 and CDR2: SGHRS and YFSETQ. The CDR3 spans 14 residues. RNA transcripts served as the template for amplifying TCR beta CDR3 regions. HTBI primers drove first-round RT-PCR of the TCR CDR3. In TCRdb, the multiplex PCR reads were re-called with MiXCR into one record per CDR3 protein. Here the sample spans 470,000 or so distinct CDR3 sequences, less than 25% being singletons. This sequence joins TRBV5-1 and TRBJ2-7; D unclear. The specimen was blood. The receptor's source is a man aged 18 to 35 with Graves' hyperthyroidism. CDR3 nucleotide sequence: TGCGCCAGCAGCTTGCAGCGTCAATTCTACGAGCAGTACTTC. Protein product: CASSLQRQFYEQYF.